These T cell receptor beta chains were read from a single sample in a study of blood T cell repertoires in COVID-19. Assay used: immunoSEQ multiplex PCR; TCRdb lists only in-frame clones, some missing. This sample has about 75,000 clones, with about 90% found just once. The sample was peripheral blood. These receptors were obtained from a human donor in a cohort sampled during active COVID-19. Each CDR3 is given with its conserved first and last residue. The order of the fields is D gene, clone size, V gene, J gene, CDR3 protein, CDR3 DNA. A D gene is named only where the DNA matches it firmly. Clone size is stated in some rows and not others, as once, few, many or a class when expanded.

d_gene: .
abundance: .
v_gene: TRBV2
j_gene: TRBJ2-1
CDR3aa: CASRARDWSNEQFF
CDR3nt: TGTGCCAGCAGAGCGCGAGACTGGTCCAATGAGCAGTTCTTC

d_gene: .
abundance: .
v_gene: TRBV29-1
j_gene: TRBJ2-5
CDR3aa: CSSVRGTAQETQYF
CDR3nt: TGCAGCTCGGTAAGGGGCACTGCCCAAGAGACCCAGTACTTC

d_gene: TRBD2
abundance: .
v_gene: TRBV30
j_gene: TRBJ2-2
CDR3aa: CAWIDPGGATGELFF
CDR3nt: TGTGCCTGGATAGACCCGGGAGGTGCTACCGGGGAGCTGTTTTTT

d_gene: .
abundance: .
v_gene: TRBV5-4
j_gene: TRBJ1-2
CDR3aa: CASSLRGTNYGYTF
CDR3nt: TGTGCCAGCAGCTTAAGGGGGACTAACTATGGCTACACCTTC

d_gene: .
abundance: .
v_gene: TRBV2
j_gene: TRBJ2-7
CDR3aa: CASSPTSSYEQYF
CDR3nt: TGTGCCAGCAGTCCTACTAGCTCCTACGAGCAGTACTTC

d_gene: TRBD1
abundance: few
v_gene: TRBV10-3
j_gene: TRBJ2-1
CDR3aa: CAISGGQGANYEQFF
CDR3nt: TGTGCCATCAGTGGGGGACAGGGGGCTAACTATGAGCAGTTCTTC

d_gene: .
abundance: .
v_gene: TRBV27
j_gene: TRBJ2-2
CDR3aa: CASSLPNTGELFF
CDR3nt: TGTGCCAGCAGTTTACCAAACACCGGGGAGCTGTTTTTT

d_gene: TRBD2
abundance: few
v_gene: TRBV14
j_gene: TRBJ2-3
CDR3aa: CASSRGDSGGVDTQYF
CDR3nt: TGTGCCAGCAGCCGAGGAGATAGCGGGGGGGTAGATACGCAGTATTTT

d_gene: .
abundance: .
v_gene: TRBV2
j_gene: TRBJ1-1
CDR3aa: CASSEGKGFYAEAFF
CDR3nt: TGTGCCAGCAGTGAAGGAAAGGGGTTTTACGCTGAAGCTTTCTTT

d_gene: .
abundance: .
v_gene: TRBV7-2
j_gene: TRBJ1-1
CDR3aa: CASSFRTTGRSEAFF
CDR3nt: TGTGCCAGCAGCTTTCGTACGACCGGCAGGTCTGAAGCTTTCTTT

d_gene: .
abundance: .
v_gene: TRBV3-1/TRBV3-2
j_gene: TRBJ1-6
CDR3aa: CASSPPVLAKNSPLHF
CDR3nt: TGTGCCAGCAGCCCCCCCGTTCTGGCCAAAAATTCACCCCTCCACTTT

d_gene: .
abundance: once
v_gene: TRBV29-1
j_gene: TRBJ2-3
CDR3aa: CSVSGRQTDTQYF
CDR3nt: TGCAGCGTTTCGGGTCGACAGACGGATACGCAGTATTTT

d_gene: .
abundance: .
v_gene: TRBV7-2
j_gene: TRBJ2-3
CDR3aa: CASSLGAGPTDTQYF
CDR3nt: TGTGCCAGCAGCTTAGGGGCAGGGCCTACAGATACGCAGTATTTT

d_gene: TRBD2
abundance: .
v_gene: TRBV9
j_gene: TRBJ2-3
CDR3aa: CASSVAGGARDTQYF
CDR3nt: TGTGCCAGCAGCGTAGCGGGGGGGGCCCGAGATACGCAGTATTTT

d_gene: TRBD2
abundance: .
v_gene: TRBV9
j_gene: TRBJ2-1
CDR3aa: CASSVASVASGGYEQFF
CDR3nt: TGTGCCAGCAGCGTAGCTTCCGTAGCTAGCGGGGGCTATGAGCAGTTCTTC

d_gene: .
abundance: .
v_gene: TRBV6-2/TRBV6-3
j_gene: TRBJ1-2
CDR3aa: CASSYSQAYGYTF
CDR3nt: TGTGCCAGCAGTTACAGTCAGGCGTACGGCTACACCTTC

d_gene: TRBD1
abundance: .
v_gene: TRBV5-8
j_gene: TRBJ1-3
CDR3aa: CASSSQGVSGNTIYF
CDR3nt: TGTGCCAGCAGCTCACAGGGGGTGTCTGGAAACACCATATATTTT

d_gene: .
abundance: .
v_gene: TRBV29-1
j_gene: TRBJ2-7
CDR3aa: CSGALTGATYEQYF
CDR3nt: TGCAGCGGCGCATTGACAGGTGCTACCTACGAGCAGTACTTC

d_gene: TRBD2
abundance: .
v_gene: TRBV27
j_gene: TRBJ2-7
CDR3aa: CASSFTSGSVYEQYF
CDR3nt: TGTGCCAGCAGCTTCACTAGCGGGAGTGTCTACGAGCAGTACTTC

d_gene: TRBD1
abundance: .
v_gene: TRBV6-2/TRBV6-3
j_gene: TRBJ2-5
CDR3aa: CASSYGTAGETQYF
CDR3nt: TGTGCCAGCAGTTACGGGACAGCTGGAGAGACCCAGTACTTC

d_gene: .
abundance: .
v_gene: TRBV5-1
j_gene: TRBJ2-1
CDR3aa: CASSLALTGNYNEQFF
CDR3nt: TGCGCCAGCAGCTTGGCCCTGACAGGCAACTACAATGAGCAGTTCTTC

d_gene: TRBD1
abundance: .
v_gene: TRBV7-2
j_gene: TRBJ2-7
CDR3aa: CASSFGTGYEQYF
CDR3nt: TGTGCCAGCAGCTTCGGGACAGGGTACGAGCAGTACTTC

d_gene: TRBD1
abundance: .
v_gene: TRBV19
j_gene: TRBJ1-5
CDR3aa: CASSASGTGMSDQPQHF
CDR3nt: TGTGCCAGTAGTGCCTCCGGGACAGGGATGAGCGATCAGCCCCAGCATTTT

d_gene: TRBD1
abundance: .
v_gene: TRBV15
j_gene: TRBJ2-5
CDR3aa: CATSRTGTGETQYF
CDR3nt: TGTGCCACCAGCAGAACCGGGACAGGGGAGACCCAGTACTTC

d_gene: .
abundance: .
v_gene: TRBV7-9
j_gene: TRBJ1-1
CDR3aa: CASSLRQVKFTEAFF
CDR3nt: TGTGCCAGCAGCTTAAGACAGGTAAAATTCACTGAAGCTTTCTTT

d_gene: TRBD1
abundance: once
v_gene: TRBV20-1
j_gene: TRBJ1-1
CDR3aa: CSASRQGGGRNTEAFF
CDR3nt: TGCAGTGCTAGTCGACAGGGGGGGGGTAGGAACACTGAAGCTTTCTTT

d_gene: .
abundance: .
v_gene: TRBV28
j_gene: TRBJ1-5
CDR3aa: CASSPARGAEQPQHF
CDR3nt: TGTGCCAGCAGCCCAGCGCGGGGGGCAGAACAGCCCCAGCATTTT

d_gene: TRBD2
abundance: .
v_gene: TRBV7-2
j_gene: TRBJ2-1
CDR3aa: CASSSKETSHSYNEQFF
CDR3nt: TGTGCCAGCAGCTCGAAGGAGACTAGCCACTCCTACAATGAGCAGTTCTTC

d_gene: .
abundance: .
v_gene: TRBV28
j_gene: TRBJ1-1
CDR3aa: CASSKLTANTEAFF
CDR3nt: TGTGCCAGCAGCAAGCTGACAGCGAACACTGAAGCTTTCTTT

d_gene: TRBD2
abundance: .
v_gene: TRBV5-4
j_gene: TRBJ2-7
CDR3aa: CASSAGTSVEYEQYF
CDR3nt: TGTGCCAGCAGCGCGGGGACTAGCGTGGAGTACGAGCAGTACTTC

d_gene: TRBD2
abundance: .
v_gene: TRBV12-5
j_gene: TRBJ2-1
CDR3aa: CASGFGLAGVVNEQFF
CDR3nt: TGTGCTAGTGGTTTCGGACTAGCGGGGGTGGTGAATGAGCAGTTCTTC

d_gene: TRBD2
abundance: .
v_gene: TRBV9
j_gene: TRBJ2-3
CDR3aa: CASSAGGLSTDTQYF
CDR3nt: TGTGCCAGCAGCGCGGGGGGGCTTAGCACAGATACGCAGTATTTT

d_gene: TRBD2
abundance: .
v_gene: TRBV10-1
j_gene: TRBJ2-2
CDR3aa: CASSESGGANTGELFF
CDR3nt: TGCGCCAGCAGTGAGTCCGGGGGGGCCAACACCGGGGAGCTGTTTTTT

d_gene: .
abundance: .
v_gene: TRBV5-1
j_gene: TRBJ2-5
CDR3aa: CASSLPRAKETQYF
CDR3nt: TGCGCCAGCAGCTTACCCAGGGCGAAAGAGACCCAGTACTTC

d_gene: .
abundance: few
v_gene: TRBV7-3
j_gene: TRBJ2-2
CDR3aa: CASNDRKGTGELFF
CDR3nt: TGTGCCAGCAACGACAGGAAGGGCACCGGGGAGCTGTTTTTT

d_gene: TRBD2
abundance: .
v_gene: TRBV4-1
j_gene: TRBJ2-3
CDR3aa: CASSQDGLAGVRDTQYF
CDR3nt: TGCGCCAGCAGCCAAGACGGGCTAGCGGGAGTGAGAGATACGCAGTATTTT

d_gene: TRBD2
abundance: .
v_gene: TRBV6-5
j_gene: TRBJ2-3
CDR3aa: CASSLRLADVDTQYF
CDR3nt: TGTGCCAGCAGTCTCCGACTAGCGGACGTCGATACGCAGTATTTT

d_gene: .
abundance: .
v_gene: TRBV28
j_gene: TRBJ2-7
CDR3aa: CASRGEDFRSYEQYF
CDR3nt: TGTGCCAGCAGGGGGGAGGACTTTCGTTCCTACGAGCAGTACTTC

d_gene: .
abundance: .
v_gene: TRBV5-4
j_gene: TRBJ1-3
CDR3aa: CASSSRPGNTIYF
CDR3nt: TGTGCCAGCAGCAGCCGTCCTGGAAACACCATATATTTT

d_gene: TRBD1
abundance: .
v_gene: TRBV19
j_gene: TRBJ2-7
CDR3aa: CASSPAGTGRNEQYF
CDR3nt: TGTGCCAGTAGCCCTGCCGGGACAGGGAGAAACGAGCAGTACTTC

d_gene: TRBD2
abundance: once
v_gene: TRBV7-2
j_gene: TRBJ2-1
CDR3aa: CASSSQTSGRALEQFF
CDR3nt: TGTGCCAGCAGCTCCCAAACTAGCGGGAGGGCCCTTGAGCAGTTCTTC

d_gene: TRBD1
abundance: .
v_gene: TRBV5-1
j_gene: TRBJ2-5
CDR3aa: CASSFGRRDRVGETQYF
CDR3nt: TGCGCCAGCAGCTTTGGGCGCCGGGACAGGGTTGGCGAGACCCAGTACTTC

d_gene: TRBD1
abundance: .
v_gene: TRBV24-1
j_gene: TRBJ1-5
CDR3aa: CATSGRGQGANQPQHF
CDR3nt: TGTGCCACCAGTGGGAGGGGACAGGGAGCTAATCAGCCCCAGCATTTT

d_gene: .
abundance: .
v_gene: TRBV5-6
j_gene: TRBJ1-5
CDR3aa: CASSLLRADSNQPQHF
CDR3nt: TGTGCCAGCAGCTTGTTGAGGGCAGATAGCAATCAGCCCCAGCATTTT

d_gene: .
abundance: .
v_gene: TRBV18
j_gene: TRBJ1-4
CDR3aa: CASSPRDSTNEKLFF
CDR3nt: TGTGCCAGCTCACCCAGGGACTCAACTAATGAAAAACTGTTTTTT

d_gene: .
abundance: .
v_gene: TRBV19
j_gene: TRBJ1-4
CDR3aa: CASSSQGFSEKLFF
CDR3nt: TGTGCCAGTAGTAGCCAGGGGTTCAGTGAAAAACTGTTTTTT

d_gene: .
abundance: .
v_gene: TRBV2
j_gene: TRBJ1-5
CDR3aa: CASSEFREGQPQHF
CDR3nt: TGTGCCAGCAGCGAATTCAGGGAGGGCCAGCCCCAGCATTTT

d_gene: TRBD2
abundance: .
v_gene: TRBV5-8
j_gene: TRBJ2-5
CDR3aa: CASSQTSGGEETQYF
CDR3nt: TGTGCCAGCAGCCAGACTAGCGGGGGGGAAGAGACCCAGTACTTC

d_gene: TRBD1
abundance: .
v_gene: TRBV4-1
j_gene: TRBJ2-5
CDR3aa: CASSQDATGGWETQYF
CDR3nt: TGCGCCAGCAGCCAAGATGCGACAGGGGGCTGGGAGACCCAGTACTTC

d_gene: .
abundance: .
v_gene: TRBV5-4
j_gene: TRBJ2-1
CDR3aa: CASRLIWFSEQFF
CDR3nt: TGTGCCAGCAGACTCATATGGTTTTCTGAGCAGTTCTTC

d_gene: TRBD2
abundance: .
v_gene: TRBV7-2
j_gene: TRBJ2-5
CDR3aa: CASSLYGRLQETQYF
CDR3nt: TGTGCCAGCAGCTTATACGGGAGGTTACAAGAGACCCAGTACTTC

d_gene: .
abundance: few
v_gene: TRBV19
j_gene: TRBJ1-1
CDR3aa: CASSATVLNTEAFF
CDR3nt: TGTGCCAGTAGTGCCACAGTTCTGAACACTGAAGCTTTCTTT

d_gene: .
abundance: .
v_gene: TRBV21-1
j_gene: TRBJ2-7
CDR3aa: CASSKSKHRLDEQYF
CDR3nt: TGTGCCAGCAGCAAAAGTAAGCACAGGTTAGACGAGCAGTACTTC

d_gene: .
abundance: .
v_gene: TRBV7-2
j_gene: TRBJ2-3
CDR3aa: CASSLSFLGGTDTQYF
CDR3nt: TGTGCCAGCAGCTTATCATTCCTCGGGGGCACAGATACGCAGTATTTT

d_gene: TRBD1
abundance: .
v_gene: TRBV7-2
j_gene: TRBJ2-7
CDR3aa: CASSLGITGTAREQYF
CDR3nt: TGTGCCAGCAGCTTAGGTATAACCGGGACAGCGAGGGAGCAGTACTTC

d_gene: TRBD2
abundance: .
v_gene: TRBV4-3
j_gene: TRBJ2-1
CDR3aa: CASSQALAGADNEQFF
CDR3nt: TGCGCCAGCAGCCAAGCCCTAGCGGGAGCGGACAATGAGCAGTTCTTC

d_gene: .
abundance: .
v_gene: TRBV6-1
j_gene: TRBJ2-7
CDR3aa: CASSEFANYEQYF
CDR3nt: TGTGCCAGCAGTGAATTTGCGAACTACGAGCAGTACTTC